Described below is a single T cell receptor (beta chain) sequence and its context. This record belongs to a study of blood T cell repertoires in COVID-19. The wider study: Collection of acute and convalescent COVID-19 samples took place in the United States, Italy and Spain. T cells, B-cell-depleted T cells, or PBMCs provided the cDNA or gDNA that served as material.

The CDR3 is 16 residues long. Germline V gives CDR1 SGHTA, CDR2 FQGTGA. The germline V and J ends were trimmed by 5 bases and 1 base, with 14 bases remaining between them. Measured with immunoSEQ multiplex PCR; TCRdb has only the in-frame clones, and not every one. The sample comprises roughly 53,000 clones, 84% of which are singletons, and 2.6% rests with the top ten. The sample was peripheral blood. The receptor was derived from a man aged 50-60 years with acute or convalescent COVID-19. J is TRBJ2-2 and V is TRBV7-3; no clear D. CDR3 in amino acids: CASSPNRGVNTGELFF. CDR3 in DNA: TGTGCCAGCAGCCCCAACCGAGGAGTGAACACCGGGGAGCTGTTTTTT.